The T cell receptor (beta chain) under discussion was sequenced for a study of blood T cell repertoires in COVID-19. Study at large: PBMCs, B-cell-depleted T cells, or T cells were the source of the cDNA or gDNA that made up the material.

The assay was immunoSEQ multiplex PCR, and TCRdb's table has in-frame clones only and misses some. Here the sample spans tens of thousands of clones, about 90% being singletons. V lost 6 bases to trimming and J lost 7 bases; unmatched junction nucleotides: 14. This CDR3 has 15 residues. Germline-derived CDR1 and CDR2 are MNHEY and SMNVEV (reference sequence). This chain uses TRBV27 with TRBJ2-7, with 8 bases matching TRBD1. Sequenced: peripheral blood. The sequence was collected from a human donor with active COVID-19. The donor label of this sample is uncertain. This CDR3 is CASRQDREGLREQYF. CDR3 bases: TGTGCCAGCAGACAGGACAGGGAAGGGCTAAGAGAGCAGTACTTC.